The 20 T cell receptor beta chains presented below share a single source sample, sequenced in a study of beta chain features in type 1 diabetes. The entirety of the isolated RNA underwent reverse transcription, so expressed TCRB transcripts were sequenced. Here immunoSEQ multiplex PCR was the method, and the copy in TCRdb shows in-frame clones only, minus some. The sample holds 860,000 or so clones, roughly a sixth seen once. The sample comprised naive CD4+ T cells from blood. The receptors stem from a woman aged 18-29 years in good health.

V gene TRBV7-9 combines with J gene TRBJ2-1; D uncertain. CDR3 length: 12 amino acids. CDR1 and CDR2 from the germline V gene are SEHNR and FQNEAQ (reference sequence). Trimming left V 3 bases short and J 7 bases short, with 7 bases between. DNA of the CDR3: TGTGCCAGCAGCTTGAAAGAGAATGAGCAGTTCTTC. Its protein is CASSLKENEQFF.

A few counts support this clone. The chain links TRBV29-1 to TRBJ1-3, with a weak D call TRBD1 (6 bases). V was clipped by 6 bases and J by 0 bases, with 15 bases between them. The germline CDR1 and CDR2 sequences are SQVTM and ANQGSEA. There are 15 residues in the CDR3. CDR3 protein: CSVRSGASSGNTIYF. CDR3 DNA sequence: TGCAGCGTAAGGTCAGGGGCAAGCTCTGGAAACACCATATATTTT.

The CDR3 DNA sequence: TGTGCTAGTGGTTTGGTACTAGGGGGGAGGAATGAAGCTTTCTTT. Its translation is CASGLVLGGRNEAFF. The J gene is TRBJ1-1, the V gene TRBV12-5, with D possibly TRBD1 on 6 matching bases. The CDR3 is 15 amino acids. The V gene's germline CDR1 is LGHNT and CDR2 FRNRAP. Trimming shortened V by 0 bases and J by 7 bases, and 15 bases separated the two germline ends.

DNA for the CDR3: TGTGCCAGCAGCTCCTGGATCCAGGGCACAGATACGCAGTATTTT. Translation: CASSSWIQGTDTQYF. This sequence joins TRBV7-2 and TRBJ2-3, with D unclear. The CDR3 contains 15 residues. CDR1 is SGHTA, CDR2 FQGNSA, per germline. With 4 bases removed from V and 1 base from J, the gap between germline ends came to 12 bases.

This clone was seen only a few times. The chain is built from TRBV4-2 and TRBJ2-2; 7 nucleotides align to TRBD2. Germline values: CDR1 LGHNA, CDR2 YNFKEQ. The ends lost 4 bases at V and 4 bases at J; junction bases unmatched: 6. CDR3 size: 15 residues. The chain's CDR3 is CASSLTSAGTGELFF. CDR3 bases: TGTGCCAGCAGCCTTACTAGCGCGGGCACCGGGGAGCTGTTTTTT.

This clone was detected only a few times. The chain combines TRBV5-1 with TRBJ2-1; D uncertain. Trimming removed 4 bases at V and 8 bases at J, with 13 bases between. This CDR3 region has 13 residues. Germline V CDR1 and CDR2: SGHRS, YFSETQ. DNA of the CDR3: TGCGCCAGCAGCGAACCCAATCAGGATGAGCAGTTCTTC. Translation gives CASSEPNQDEQFF. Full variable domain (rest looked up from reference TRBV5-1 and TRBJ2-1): KAGVTQTPRYLIKTRGQQVTLSCSPISGHRSVSWYQQTPGQGLQFLFEYFSETQRNKGNFPGRFSGRQFSNSRSEMNVSTLELGDSALYLCASSEPNQDEQFFGPGTRLTVL.

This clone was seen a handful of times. DNA of the CDR3: TGTGCCAGCAGCGTAGGTCAGACGGGCGGCTACACCTTC. Translation gives CASSVGQTGGYTF. The chain combines TRBV9 with TRBJ1-2; no firm D call. The V end was cut by 0 bases, the J end by 8 bases, with 11 bases between. The germline gives CDR1 SGDLS, CDR2 YYNGEE. The CDR3 is 13 amino acids.

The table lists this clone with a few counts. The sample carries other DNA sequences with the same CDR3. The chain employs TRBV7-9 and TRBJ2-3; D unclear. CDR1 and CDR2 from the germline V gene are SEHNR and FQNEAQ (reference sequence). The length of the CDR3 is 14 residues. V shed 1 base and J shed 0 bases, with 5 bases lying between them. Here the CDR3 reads CASSLGSSTDTQYF. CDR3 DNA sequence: TGTGCCAGCAGCTTAGGGTCGAGCACAGATACGCAGTATTTT.

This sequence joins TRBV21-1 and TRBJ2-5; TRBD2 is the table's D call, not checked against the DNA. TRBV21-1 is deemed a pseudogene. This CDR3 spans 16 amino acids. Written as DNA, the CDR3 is TGTGCCAGCAGCAGACCCCTAGCGGGCTCTCAAGAGACCCAGTACTTC. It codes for CASSRPLAGSQETQYF.

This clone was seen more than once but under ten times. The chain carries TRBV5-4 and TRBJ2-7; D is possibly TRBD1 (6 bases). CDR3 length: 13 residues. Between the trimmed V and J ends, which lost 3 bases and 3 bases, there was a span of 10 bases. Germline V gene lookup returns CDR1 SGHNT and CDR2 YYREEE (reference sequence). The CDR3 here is CASSSGQFYEQYF. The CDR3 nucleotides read TGTGCCAGCAGCTCTGGACAGTTCTACGAGCAGTACTTC.

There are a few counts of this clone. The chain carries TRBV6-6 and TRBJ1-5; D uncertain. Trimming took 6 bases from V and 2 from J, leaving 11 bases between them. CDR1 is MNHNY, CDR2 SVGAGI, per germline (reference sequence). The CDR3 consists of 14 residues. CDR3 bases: TGTGCCAGCAGACGGGGAGTTGGCAATCAGCCCCAGCATTTT. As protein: CASRRGVGNQPQHF.

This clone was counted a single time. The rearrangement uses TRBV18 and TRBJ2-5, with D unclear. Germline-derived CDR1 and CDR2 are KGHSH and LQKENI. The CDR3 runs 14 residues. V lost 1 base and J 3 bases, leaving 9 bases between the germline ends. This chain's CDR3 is CASSPLLSEETQYF. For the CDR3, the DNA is TGTGCCAGCTCACCACTTCTTAGTGAAGAGACCCAGTACTTC.

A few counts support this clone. CDR3 residues: CASRLSGRGSGANVLTF. DNA for the CDR3: TGTGCCAGCAGACTTAGCGGGAGGGGGTCTGGGGCCAACGTCCTGACTTTC. The genes are TRBV5-4 and TRBJ2-6, with 11 bases that match TRBD2. Trimming took 5 bases from V and 1 from J; bases not matched to a gene: 5. The CDR3 totals 17 residues. The germline V gene encodes CDR1 SGHNT and CDR2 YYREEE (reference sequence).

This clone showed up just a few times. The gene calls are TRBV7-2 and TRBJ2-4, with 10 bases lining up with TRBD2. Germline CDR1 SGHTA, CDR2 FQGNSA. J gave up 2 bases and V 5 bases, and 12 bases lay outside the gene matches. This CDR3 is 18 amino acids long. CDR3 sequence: CASSAGTSEGVSKNIQYF. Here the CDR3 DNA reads TGTGCCAGCAGCGCCGGGACTAGCGAGGGGGTTTCCAAAAACATTCAGTACTTC.

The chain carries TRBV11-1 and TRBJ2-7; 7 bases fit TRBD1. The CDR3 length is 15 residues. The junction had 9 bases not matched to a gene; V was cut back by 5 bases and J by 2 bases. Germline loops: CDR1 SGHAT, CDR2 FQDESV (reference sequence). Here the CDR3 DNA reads TGTGCCAGCAGCATCTCACCCGGGACAGCCTACGAGCAGTACTTC. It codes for CASSISPGTAYEQYF.

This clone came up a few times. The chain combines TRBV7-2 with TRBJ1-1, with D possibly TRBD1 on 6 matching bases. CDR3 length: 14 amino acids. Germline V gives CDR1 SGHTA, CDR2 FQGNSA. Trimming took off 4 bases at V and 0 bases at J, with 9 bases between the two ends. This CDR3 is CASSSQGMNTEAFF. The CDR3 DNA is TGTGCCAGCAGCTCACAGGGAATGAACACTGAAGCTTTCTTT.

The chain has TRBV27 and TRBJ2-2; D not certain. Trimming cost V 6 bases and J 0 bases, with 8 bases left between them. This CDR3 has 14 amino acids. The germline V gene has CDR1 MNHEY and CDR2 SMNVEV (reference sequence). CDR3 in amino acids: CASRGGANTGELFF. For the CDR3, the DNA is TGTGCCAGCAGGGGTGGGGCGAACACCGGGGAGCTGTTTTTT.

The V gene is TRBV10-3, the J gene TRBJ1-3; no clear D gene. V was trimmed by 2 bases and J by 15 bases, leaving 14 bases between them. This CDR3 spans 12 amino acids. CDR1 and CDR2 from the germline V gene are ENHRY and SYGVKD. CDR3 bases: TGTGCCATCAGTGAGACCATCTGGTATCCATATTTT. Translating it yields CAISETIWYPYF.

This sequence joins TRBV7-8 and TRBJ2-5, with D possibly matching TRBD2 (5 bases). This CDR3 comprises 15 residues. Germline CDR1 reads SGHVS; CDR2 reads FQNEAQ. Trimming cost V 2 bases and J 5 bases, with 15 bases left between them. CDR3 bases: TGTGCCAGCAGCTTACGGTTTGCGGGCCTTGAGACCCAGTACTTC. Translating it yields CASSLRFAGLETQYF.

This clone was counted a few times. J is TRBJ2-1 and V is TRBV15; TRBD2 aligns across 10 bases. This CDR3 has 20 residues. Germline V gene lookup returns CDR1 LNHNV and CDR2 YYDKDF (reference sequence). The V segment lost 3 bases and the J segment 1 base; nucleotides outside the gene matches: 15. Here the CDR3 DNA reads TGTGCCACCAGCAGTCCTATAGGCCCTAGCGGGAGAGGGTCCTACAATGAGCAGTTCTTC. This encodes CATSSPIGPSGRGSYNEQFF.